The TCR beta chain under discussion was sequenced for a study of T cell responses to AZD1222 COVID-19 vaccine. Study outcomes and limitations: Just a handful of AZD1222 recipients were seropositive at baseline.

A note on this clone: Its antigen is undetermined.

Profiling relied on immunoSEQ multiplex PCR, and the TCRdb table lists in-frame clones only, not all of them. The sample has some 97,000 clones, approximately 90% seen once. This CDR3 contains 14 residues. Germline CDR1 is SGHDT and CDR2 is YYEEEE. V lost 3 bases, J lost 4 bases, and 4 bases stayed unmatched. The sequence was collected from an adult in good health. The sample in question was peripheral blood, obtained on day 0 of AZD1222 vaccination. This sequence joins TRBV5-6 and TRBJ1-1; 9 bases fit TRBD1. The CDR3 coding sequence is TGTGCCAGCAGCTGGGGACAGGGAGGCACTGAAGCTTTCTTT. It encodes CASSWGQGGTEAFF.